Below are 14 T cell receptor beta chains sequenced from a single sample in a study of blood T cell repertoires in COVID-19. The assay was immunoSEQ multiplex PCR, and TCRdb's table has in-frame clones only and misses some. The repertoire holds roughly 120,000 clones, with about nine tenths as singletons. Sequencing was performed on peripheral blood. These receptors all stem from a woman aged 70-85 years with acute or convalescent COVID-19.

J is TRBJ1-1 and V is TRBV3-1 (or the pseudogene TRBV3-2); the match to TRBD1 covers 7 bases. This CDR3 spans 14 amino acids. V shed 2 bases, J shed 5 bases, and the junction held 5 bases outside the gene matches. Per the germline V gene, CDR1 is LGHDT and CDR2 is YNNKEL (reference sequence). The CDR3 DNA is TGTGCCAGCAGCCAACATTCCAGGGGGACTGAAGCTTTCTTT. It encodes CASSQHSRGTEAFF.

This rearrangement joins TRBV29-1 to TRBJ2-4; 7 bases are a match to TRBD2. The germline V gene has CDR1 SQVTM and CDR2 ANQGSEA. CDR3 size: 13 residues. Trimming cost V 6 bases and J 8 bases; bases outside gene matches: 10. CDR3: CSVQPGGTYIQYF. The CDR3 DNA sequence: TGCAGCGTACAACCCGGGGGGACTTACATTCAGTACTTC.

This rearrangement joins TRBV3-1 (or the pseudogene TRBV3-2) to TRBJ1-1; the match to TRBD1 covers 7 bases. This CDR3 contains 14 residues. V gave up 3 bases and J gave up 7 bases; unmatched junction bases: 8. CDR1 is LGHDT and CDR2 is YNNKEL in the germline V gene (reference sequence). The CDR3 DNA reads as TGTGCCAGCAGCCAGTTCCCAGGGGGGAGTGAAGCTTTCTTT. Protein product: CASSQFPGGSEAFF.

The rearrangement joins TRBV18 to TRBJ1-5; 12 bases align to TRBD1. Trimming cost V 4 bases and J 3 bases; bases outside gene matches: 7. CDR1 and CDR2 from the germline V gene are KGHSH and LQKENI. There are 17 residues in the CDR3. The CDR3 reads CASSRQGTGGFNQPQHF. The CDR3 coding sequence is TGTGCCAGCTCACGGCAAGGGACAGGGGGCTTCAATCAGCCCCAGCATTTT.

This clone was recorded only once. The chain carries TRBV6-5 and TRBJ2-1; TRBD1 matches at 7 bases. V lost 4 bases to trimming and J lost 7 bases; unmatched junction nucleotides: 10. There are 15 residues in the CDR3. The germline CDR1 and CDR2 sequences are MNHEY and SVGAGI. This CDR3 is CASSSRGGQRNEQFF. DNA of the CDR3: TGTGCCAGCAGTTCCAGAGGGGGCCAAAGGAATGAGCAGTTCTTC.

V usage is TRBV23-1 and J usage is TRBJ2-7; D may be TRBD2 (6 bases). TRBV23-1 is flagged as an ORF with uncertain function. V was trimmed by 6 bases and J by 2 bases, leaving 23 bases between them. This CDR3 is built from 17 residues. The CDR3 nucleotides are TGCGCCAGCAGCGGGGCGGACCGTTTGGGGGGTACCTACGAGCAGTACTTC. Protein sequence: CASSGADRLGGTYEQYF.

The chain uses TRBV28 and TRBJ1-1; D perhaps matches TRBD1 (5 bases). V was trimmed by 2 bases and J by 1 base, leaving 11 bases between them. CDR1 is MDHEN and CDR2 is SYDVKM in the germline V gene. The CDR3 length is 15 residues. The CDR3 is CASSLGRVGNTEAFF. DNA for the CDR3: TGTGCCAGCAGTTTAGGCAGGGTGGGGAACACTGAAGCTTTCTTT.

The V gene is TRBV11-3, the J gene TRBJ1-2, with D perhaps matching TRBD1 (5 bases). Germline CDR1 reads SGHNT; CDR2 reads YENEEA. The CDR3 contains 13 residues. V was shortened by 1 base and J by 4 bases, with 7 bases between the two germline ends. The CDR3 DNA sequence: TGTGCCAGCAGCTTAGCAGGGCTCTATGGCTACACCTTC. This sequence encodes CASSLAGLYGYTF.

The CDR3 DNA reads TGTGCCAGCAGCCCCTCGGGCGGGGATACAGATACGCAGTATTTT. The encoded protein is CASSPSGGDTDTQYF. This rearrangement joins TRBV9 to TRBJ2-3; D possibly corresponds to TRBD2 (6 bases). CDR3 length: 15 residues. Between the trimmed V and J ends, which lost 4 bases and 3 bases, there was a span of 15 bases. Germline-derived CDR1 and CDR2 are SGDLS and YYNGEE.

The rearrangement joins TRBV6-5 to TRBJ1-4; TRBD1 matches at 7 bases. CDR1 is MNHEY and CDR2 is SVGAGI in the germline V gene. With V trimmed by 6 bases and J by 4 bases, 5 bases remained unmatched. The CDR3 spans 14 residues. The CDR3 region is CASSWDRSNEKLFF. Here the CDR3 DNA reads TGTGCCAGCAGCTGGGACAGAAGTAATGAAAAACTGTTTTTT.

V and J are TRBV18 and TRBJ1-1, with D tentatively TRBD1 (5 bases). Per germline, CDR1 KGHSH and CDR2 LQKENI. V dropped 3 bases and J dropped 4 bases, with 18 bases sitting between them. CDR3 size: 16 residues. The CDR3 DNA sequence: TGTGCCAGCTCACCCCCCGTCGGCAGGGCTAGCACTGAAGCTTTCTTT. It yields the protein CASSPPVGRASTEAFF.

V and J are TRBV28 and TRBJ2-7, with TRBD2 matching 16 bases. The CDR3 runs 16 residues. J was trimmed by 4 bases and V by 1 base; bases with no gene match: 1. Germline V gene lookup returns CDR1 MDHEN and CDR2 SYDVKM. CDR3 loop: CASSLSGLAGGYEQYF. Here the CDR3 DNA reads TGTGCCAGCAGTTTATCGGGACTAGCGGGGGGGTACGAGCAGTACTTC.

V is TRBV5-4 and J is TRBJ2-4, with 10 bases fitting TRBD2. J gave up 0 bases and V 0 bases, and 6 bases lay outside the gene matches. The CDR3 is 18 amino acids. Per the germline V gene, CDR1 is SGHNT and CDR2 is YYREEE (reference sequence). The CDR3 spells CASSLGASGGLAKNIQYF. The CDR3 nucleotides read TGTGCCAGCAGCTTGGGAGCTAGCGGGGGCCTAGCCAAAAACATTCAGTACTTC.

V gene TRBV12-5 combines with J gene TRBJ1-5; a weak D match, TRBD1 (5 bases). Germline-derived CDR1 and CDR2 are LGHNT and FRNRAP. The V end lost 3 bases, the J end lost 9 bases, and 15 bases lay between the germline ends. The CDR3 runs to 14 residues. CDR3 amino acids: CASGLGEGKRPQHF. The CDR3 DNA is TGTGCTAGTGGTTTAGGGGAAGGCAAACGGCCCCAGCATTTT.